Each of the 14 T cell receptor beta chains below was sequenced from the same sample in a study of cytomegalovirus exposure and HLA in healthy donors. PCR primers comprised 60 Vbeta and 13 Jbeta primers. The repertoire was sequenced with immunoSEQ multiplex PCR; TCRdb's copy has only in-frame clones and lacks some. The table includes approximately 160,000 clones, roughly 72% detected once. Sequenced input: PBMCs. The receptors come from a man in his forties or fifties in good health and CMV-seronegative.

This clone occurred a few times. This chain's CDR3 is CASSPGRGHTDTQYF. The CDR3 DNA reads as TGCGCCAGCAGCCCCGGTAGGGGGCACACAGATACGCAGTATTTT. This chain uses TRBV5-1 with TRBJ2-3; 7 bases are shared with TRBD1. V lost 4 bases to trimming and J lost 2 bases; unmatched junction nucleotides: 7. The germline gives CDR1 SGHRS, CDR2 YFSETQ. The CDR3 totals 15 residues.

This clone was seen once. The rearrangement joins TRBV30 to TRBJ1-4; a weak D match, TRBD1 (6 bases). The CDR3 totals 17 residues. V was trimmed by 5 bases and J by 0 bases, leaving 19 bases between them. Germline loops: CDR1 GTSNPN, CDR2 SVGIG (reference sequence). Here the CDR3 reads CAWARPQGIATNEKLFF. CDR3 sequence (DNA): TGTGCCTGGGCGCGCCCGCAGGGGATAGCAACTAATGAAAAACTGTTTTTT. Using reference TRBV30 and TRBJ1-4 for the parts outside the CDR3, the full variable domain is SQTIHQWPATLVQPVGSPLSLECTVEGTSNPNLYWYRQAAGRGLQLLFYSVGIGQISSEVPQNLSASRPQDRQFILSSKKLLLSDSGFYLCAWARPQGIATNEKLFFGSGTQLSVL.

The chain employs TRBV9 and TRBJ2-3, with D perhaps matching TRBD2 (6 bases). CDR1 is SGDLS, CDR2 YYNGEE, per germline. Trimming removed 0 bases from V and 6 bases from J, with 11 bases in between. The CDR3 is 14 amino acids. The CDR3 region has the DNA TGTGCCAGCAGCGTAGAAGGAGGGATGGATACGCAGTATTTT. Protein: CASSVEGGMDTQYF.

This chain connects TRBV7-2 to TRBJ2-1, with 9 bases that match TRBD2. The CDR3 sequence is 17 residues long. In germline, CDR1 is SGHTA, CDR2 FQGNSA. Trimming at V came to 4 bases and at J to 3 bases, leaving 10 bases not matched to a gene. The CDR3 nucleotides read TGTGCCAGCAGCTCATCTGTAGCGGGAGTTCACTACAATGAGCAGTTCTTC. As protein: CASSSSVAGVHYNEQFF.

About this clone itself: An end of the junction differs from the germline gene, which may be a read error. The V call is TRBV10-3, the J call TRBJ2-6; D might be TRBD1 (6 bases). The CDR3 sequence is 17 residues long. The germline V gene has CDR1 ENHRY and CDR2 SYGVKD. The CDR3 coding sequence is TGTGCCACCGCGTCGGCTACCTTAGGGGCAGGGGCCAACGGCCTGACTTTC. Translating gives CATASATLGAGANGLTF.

The V gene is TRBV30, the J gene TRBJ2-3, with a tentative D call TRBD2 (6 bases). Between the trimmed V and J ends, which lost 2 bases and 0 bases, there was a span of 9 bases. CDR3 length equals 14 residues. CDR1 and CDR2 from the germline V gene are GTSNPN and SVGIG (reference sequence). CDR3 region: CAWSRGTSTDTQYF. CDR3 coding DNA: TGTGCCTGGAGTCGGGGGACCAGCACAGATACGCAGTATTTT. The complete variable domain, with remaining parts taken from reference TRBV30 and TRBJ2-3, reads SQTIHQWPATLVQPVGSPLSLECTVEGTSNPNLYWYRQAAGRGLQLLFYSVGIGQISSEVPQNLSASRPQDRQFILSSKKLLLSDSGFYLCAWSRGTSTDTQYFGPGTRLTVL.

The V call is TRBV7-2, the J call TRBJ2-2; 8 bases are shared with TRBD2. The V gene end was trimmed by 5 bases and the J gene end by 0 bases; junction bases not matched to a gene: 5. CDR1 is SGHTA, CDR2 FQGNSA, per germline. The CDR3 is 16 residues long. The CDR3 nucleotides are TGTGCCAGCAGCAAAACTAGCGGTTCGAACACCGGGGAGCTGTTTTTT. It encodes CASSKTSGSNTGELFF.

The J gene is TRBJ1-2, the V gene TRBV5-1; a weak D match, TRBD1 (5 bases). CDR3 size: 15 residues. From germline, CDR1 is SGHRS and CDR2 YFSETQ. V gave up 6 bases and J gave up 7 bases, with 22 bases separating them. The CDR3 nucleotides are TGCGCCAGCACCTTCGATGGATCAGGGATGGGTGGCTACACCTTC. The encoded protein is CASTFDGSGMGGYTF.

This chain connects TRBV7-3 to TRBJ2-1, with D unclear. The germline V and J ends were trimmed by 0 bases and 3 bases, with 6 bases remaining between them. CDR3 length: 14 residues. The germline CDR1 and CDR2 sequences are SGHTA and FQGTGA. The CDR3 sequence: CASSLTWLYNEQFF. CDR3 bases: TGTGCCAGCAGCTTAACCTGGCTCTACAATGAGCAGTTCTTC.

The chain combines TRBV7-3 with TRBJ2-1; 8 bases agree with TRBD2. The germline V gene has CDR1 SGHTA and CDR2 FQGTGA. The CDR3 extends over 15 amino acids. Germline trimming cut 3 bases from V and 9 bases from J; bases unmatched to any gene: 10. CDR3 region: CASSFTGGTWGEQFF. CDR3 DNA sequence: TGTGCCAGCAGCTTCACGGGAGGGACTTGGGGTGAGCAGTTCTTC. Full variable domain (remainder filled in from reference TRBV7-3 and TRBJ2-1): GAGVSQTPSNKVTEKGKYVELRCDPISGHTALYWYRQSLGQGPEFLIYFQGTGAADDSGLPNDRFFAVRPEGSVSTLKIQRTERGDSAVYLCASSFTGGTWGEQFFGPGTRLTVL.

This chain connects TRBV18 to TRBJ2-7; the match to TRBD2 covers 9 bases. V lost 0 bases, J lost 7 bases, and 7 bases stayed unmatched. CDR3 size: 15 residues. Germline V gene data show CDR1 as KGHSH and CDR2 as LQKENI. The CDR3 DNA sequence: TGTGCCAGCTCACCACCGAATAGCGGGAGTTCTGAGCAGTACTTC. It translates to CASSPPNSGSSEQYF.

This chain links TRBV7-2 with TRBJ2-5; TRBD2 matches 12 bases. The CDR3 has 15 amino acids. Per the germline V gene, CDR1 is SGHTA and CDR2 is FQGNSA. V lost 8 bases and J lost 3; bases outside the gene matches: 7. CDR3 in DNA: TGTGCCAGCCAGACTAGCGGGAGTAGAGAAGAGACCCAGTACTTC. It encodes CASQTSGSREETQYF. The whole variable domain, remainder taken from reference TRBV7-2 and TRBJ2-5, is GAGVSQSPSNKVTEKGKDVELRCDPISGHTALYWYRQSLGQGLEFLIYFQGNSAPDKSGLPSDRFSAERTGGSVSTLTIQRTQQEDSAVYLCASQTSGSREETQYFGPGTRLLVL.

V usage is TRBV7-8 and J usage is TRBJ2-2; TRBD2 might be the D (5 bases). CDR1 and CDR2 (germline): SGHVS, FQNEAQ. This CDR3 is 16 amino acids long. V lost 1 base and J lost 5, with 14 bases in between. CDR3 region: CASSLEAGPGTGELFF. The CDR3 nucleotides are TGTGCCAGCAGCTTAGAGGCGGGCCCGGGGACCGGGGAGCTGTTTTTT.

This clone qualifies as medium-sized. CDR3 sequence (DNA): TGTGCCAGCAGCCGGTCGGGCACTGAAGCTTTCTTT. This translates into CASSRSGTEAFF. The chain uses TRBV11-2 and TRBJ1-1; D remains ambiguous. Germline lookup yields CDR1 SGHAT and CDR2 FQNNGV. CDR3 length: 12 residues. V shed 5 bases and J shed 4 bases, with 8 bases lying between them.